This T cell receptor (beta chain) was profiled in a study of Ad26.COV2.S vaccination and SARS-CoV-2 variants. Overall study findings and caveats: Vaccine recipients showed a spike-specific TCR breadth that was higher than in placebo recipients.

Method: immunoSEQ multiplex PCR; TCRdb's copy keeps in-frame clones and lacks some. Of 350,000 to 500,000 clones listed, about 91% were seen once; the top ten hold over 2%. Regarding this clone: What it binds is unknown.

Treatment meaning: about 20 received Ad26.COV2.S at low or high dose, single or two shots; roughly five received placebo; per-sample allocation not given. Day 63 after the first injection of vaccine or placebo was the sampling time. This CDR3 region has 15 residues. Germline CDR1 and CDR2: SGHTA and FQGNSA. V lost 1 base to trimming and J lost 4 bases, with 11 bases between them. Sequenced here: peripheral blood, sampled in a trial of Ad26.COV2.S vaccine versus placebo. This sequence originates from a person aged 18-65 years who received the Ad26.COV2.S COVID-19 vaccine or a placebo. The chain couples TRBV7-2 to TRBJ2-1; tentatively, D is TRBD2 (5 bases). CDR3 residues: CASSLVRVGYNEQFF. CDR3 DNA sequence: TGTGCCAGCAGCTTAGTGCGGGTAGGGTACAATGAGCAGTTCTTC.